This T cell receptor (beta chain) emerged from a study of blood T cell repertoires in COVID-19. Looked up from germline, CDR1 is MNHNY and CDR2 is SVGAGI (reference sequence). V was shortened by 2 bases and J by 4 bases, with 12 bases between the two germline ends. CDR3 size: 15 residues. Clones were sequenced by immunoSEQ multiplex PCR, and TCRdb holds only the in-frame ones, with some missing. This repertoire shows roughly 180,000 clones, approximately 80% found once; its top ten account for about 7%. Source material: peripheral blood. This chain uses TRBV6-6 with TRBJ2-1, with D tentatively TRBD2 (6 bases). This clonotype was obtained from a woman aged 40 to 49 with COVID-19, enrolled during active disease. The CDR3 sequence is CASSYGTGGYNEQFF. For the CDR3, the DNA is TGTGCCAGCAGTTACGGGACTGGAGGTTACAATGAGCAGTTCTTC.